Given below is one T cell receptor (beta chain) in context. MiXCR, run by TCRdb on the RT-PCR reads, gives a single entry per CDR3 protein. Counted here are hundreds of thousands of distinct CDR3 sequences, 11% to 15% occurring once; the ten biggest clones make up 3.6%. CDR3 length: 14 amino acids. Trimming at V came to 4 bases and at J to 9 bases, leaving 7 bases not matched to a gene. The germline gives CDR1 SGHRS, CDR2 YFSETQ. The chain has TRBV5-1 and TRBJ2-7; 13 bases map to TRBD2. Sequencing was carried out using memory CD4+ T cells from blood. This receptor was taken from a female donor in good health, serving as a healthy control. The CDR3 bases are TGCGCCAGCAGCCCGGGACTAGCGGGACTCGGGCAGTACTTC. It translates to CASSPGLAGLGQYF.